The 18 T cell receptor beta chains below were found in one sample sequenced in a study of cytotoxic CD8 clonotypes in ibrutinib-treated CLL. Profiling relied on immunoSEQ multiplex PCR, and the TCRdb table lists in-frame clones only, not all of them. The sample has about 14,000 clones; over 60% are singletons. Sequenced here: PBMCs, sampled before ibrutinib treatment. Source of these receptors: a human donor with chronic lymphocytic leukemia.

The chain employs TRBV28 and TRBJ1-5; no clear D. The CDR3 length is 15 residues. V was pared by 2 bases and J by 0 bases, with 8 bases between. Germline-derived CDR1 and CDR2 are MDHEN and SYDVKM. CDR3 nucleotide sequence: TGTGCCAGCAGTTTAAGGGCTTTTAGCAATCAGCCCCAGCATTTT. As protein: CASSLRAFSNQPQHF.

This clone was counted a few times. CDR3 amino acids: CASVARARTGELFF. In DNA, the CDR3 is TGTGCCAGCGTGGCCAGGGCTAGGACCGGGGAGCTGTTTTTT. The rearrangement joins TRBV2 to TRBJ2-2; D might be TRBD1 (5 bases). Trimming shortened V by 8 bases and J by 5 bases, and 15 bases separated the two germline ends. Germline assignment: CDR1 SNHLY and CDR2 FYNNEI. CDR3 length equals 14 residues.

The rearrangement joins TRBV6-5 to TRBJ2-5, with D hard to call. This CDR3 has 11 amino acids. The ends were cut back, 7 bases at V and 8 bases at J, with 11 bases in the middle. Germline V CDR1 and CDR2: MNHEY, SVGAGI. CDR3 sequence reads: CASTKGITQYF. The CDR3, as DNA: TGTGCCAGCACCAAGGGTATCACCCAGTACTTC.

This chain links TRBV18 with TRBJ2-5; D remains unclear. Trimming cost V 3 bases and J 5 bases, with 16 bases left between them. Germline assignment: CDR1 KGHSH and CDR2 LQKENI. This CDR3 spans 15 amino acids. The CDR3 DNA is TGTGCCAGCTCACCGGTTCCCAGGTTCTGGGAGACCCAGTACTTC. This gives the protein CASSPVPRFWETQYF.

V usage is TRBV6-1 and J usage is TRBJ2-7; no firm D call. The CDR3 consists of 12 residues. Germline V gene lookup returns CDR1 MNHNS and CDR2 SASEGT. The ends were cut back, 5 bases at V and 6 bases at J, with 11 bases in the middle. CDR3 amino acids: CASSRGSIEQYV. Written as DNA, the CDR3 is TGTGCCAGCAGTCGCGGAAGTATCGAGCAGTACGTC.

The rearrangement links TRBV5-1 to TRBJ1-2; D perhaps matches TRBD1 (5 bases). The CDR3 contains 12 residues. The ends were cut back, 5 bases at V and 4 bases at J, with 9 bases in the middle. Per the germline V gene, CDR1 is SGHRS and CDR2 is YFSETQ. The CDR3 coding sequence is TGCGCCAGCAGAGGGGCCTCCTATGGCTACACCTTC. It encodes CASRGASYGYTF.

This clone was recorded once. The chain couples TRBV19 to TRBJ1-2, with D maybe TRBD1 (6 bases). The CDR3 covers 13 residues. Trimming shortened V by 5 bases and J by 4 bases, and 11 bases separated the two germline ends. Germline loops: CDR1 LNHDA, CDR2 SQIVND (reference sequence). The DNA of the CDR3 is TGTGCCAGTAGTGGGGACACGCTCTATGGCTACACCTTC. Translated: CASSGDTLYGYTF.

This chain connects TRBV10-1 to TRBJ2-3; a weak D match, TRBD2 (5 bases). Trimming stripped 8 bases from V and 4 bases from J, with 16 bases between. CDR1 and CDR2 (germline): WNHNN, SYGVQD (reference sequence). The CDR3 spans 14 residues. CDR3 region: CASLRTPKADTQYF. Written as DNA, the CDR3 is TGCGCCAGCCTCCGGACTCCCAAGGCAGATACGCAGTATTTT.

This chain joins TRBV5-4 and TRBJ2-1; no reliable D call. Trimming cost V 5 bases and J 0 bases, with 9 bases left between them. The CDR3 totals 14 residues. Germline lookup yields CDR1 SGHNT and CDR2 YYREEE (reference sequence). CDR3 nucleotide sequence: TGTGCCAGCAGAAAGGAGAGCTCCTACAATGAGCAGTTCTTC. The encoded protein is CASRKESSYNEQFF.

This clone was counted once. The chain combines TRBV29-1 with TRBJ2-2; TRBD1 is a possible D gene (5 bases). Trimming took off 7 bases at V and 0 bases at J, with 12 bases between the two ends. CDR1 is SQVTM, CDR2 ANQGSEA, per germline. The length of the CDR3 is 14 residues. CDR3 coding DNA: TGCAGCGCTCGCGACAGATCGAACACCGGGGAGCTGTTTTTT. It yields the protein CSARDRSNTGELFF.

The J gene is TRBJ2-5, the V gene TRBV10-3; D ambiguous. The ends were cut back, 0 bases at V and 6 bases at J, with 5 bases in the middle. The CDR3 has 12 amino acids. CDR1 is ENHRY and CDR2 is SYGVKD in the germline V gene. The CDR3 DNA reads TGTGCCATCAGTGAGTCTACGCAGACCCAGTACTTC. This gives the protein CAISESTQTQYF.

This clone came up once. The CDR3 sequence is CASSYEDEQFF. The CDR3 DNA reads TGTGCCAGCAGTTACGAAGATGAGCAGTTCTTC. The chain has TRBV6-5 and TRBJ2-1, with D uncertain. V gave up 2 bases and J gave up 8 bases, with 4 bases separating them. The CDR3 contains 11 residues. The V gene's germline CDR1 is MNHEY and CDR2 SVGAGI.

V usage is TRBV30 and J usage is TRBJ2-1, with D perhaps TRBD2 (6 bases). This CDR3 is built from 12 residues. CDR1 GTSNPN and CDR2 SVGIG come from the germline V gene (reference sequence). Trimming stripped 5 bases from V and 8 bases from J, with 13 bases between. The CDR3 DNA sequence: TGTGCCTGGTGGGAGGACGGGGATGAGCAGTTCTTC. Its translation: CAWWEDGDEQFF.

The chain recombines TRBV10-2 with TRBJ2-7, with TRBD1 identical over 12 bases. The CDR3 length is 15 residues. Germline-derived CDR1 and CDR2 are WSHSY and SAAADI. With V trimmed by 3 bases and J by 3 bases, 3 bases remained unmatched. In DNA form, the CDR3 reads TGCGCCAGCAGTGATGGGACAGGGGGCTTCTACGAGCAGTACGTC. Its translation: CASSDGTGGFYEQYV.

This chain uses TRBV5-1 with TRBJ1-3, with D perhaps TRBD1 (6 bases). Germline CDR1 SGHRS, CDR2 YFSETQ. The germline V and J ends were trimmed by 4 bases and 7 bases, with 15 bases remaining between them. CDR3 length: 14 amino acids. The CDR3 DNA is TGCGCCAGCAGCCAGGGGTCCCCGGGGAACACCATATATTTT. Translating gives CASSQGSPGNTIYF.

This clone turned up a few times. This chain links TRBV6-1 with TRBJ2-7, with D possibly matching TRBD2 (5 bases). Germline V gives CDR1 MNHNS, CDR2 SASEGT. Trimming cost V 0 bases and J 4 bases, with 13 bases left between them. The CDR3 runs 15 residues. The DNA of the CDR3 is TGTGCCAGCAGTGAAGCACTAGTACTATCATACGAGCAGTACTTC. It translates to CASSEALVLSYEQYF.

The V and J genes are TRBV19 and TRBJ1-1, with D hard to call. This CDR3 spans 11 amino acids. The V and J ends lost 3 bases and 5 bases respectively, with 4 bases between them. Germline V gene sequence: CDR1 LNHDA, CDR2 SQIVND (reference sequence). The CDR3 DNA follows: TGTGCCAGTAGTATTTATACTGAAGCTTTCTTT. Amino acid sequence: CASSIYTEAFF.

This clone was observed a few times. The J gene is TRBJ2-2, the V gene TRBV6-4, with D perhaps matching TRBD1 (6 bases). CDR3 length: 13 amino acids. Germline V CDR1 and CDR2: MRHNA, SNTAGT. V dropped 4 bases and J dropped 6 bases, with 9 bases sitting between them. CDR3 coding DNA: TGTGCCAGCAGTGTCAGGGGCGCCGGGGAGCTGTTTTTT. It codes for CASSVRGAGELFF.